Each of the 28 T cell receptor beta chains below was sequenced from the same sample in a study of cytomegalovirus exposure and HLA in healthy donors. Primers for the PCR totalled 60 Vbeta and 13 Jbeta. This table comes from immunoSEQ multiplex PCR, and its TCRdb copy is limited to in-frame clones, with some not included. The sample consists of under 200,000 clones, about three quarters of them appearing once. Input material: PBMCs. The receptors derive from a female donor in good health and CMV-seronegative.

This clone was observed a single time. The chain is built from TRBV4-1 and TRBJ1-2, with D possibly being TRBD1 (5 bases). Trimming stripped 0 bases from V and 6 bases from J, with 14 bases between. CDR1 is MGHRA and CDR2 is YSYEKL in the germline V gene. This CDR3 comprises 15 residues. In nucleotides, the CDR3 is TGCGCCAGCAGCCAAGAACCCAAGGACAATAATGGCTACACCTTC. Translating gives CASSQEPKDNNGYTF.

This chain uses TRBV27 with TRBJ2-1, with 12 bases that match TRBD2. CDR1 MNHEY and CDR2 SMNVEV come from the germline V gene (reference sequence). V shed 8 bases, J shed 5 bases, and the junction held 7 bases outside the gene matches. This CDR3 has 15 residues. The chain's CDR3 is CASAPSGGGHNEQFF. Written as DNA, the CDR3 is TGTGCCAGCGCACCTAGCGGGGGGGGTCACAATGAGCAGTTCTTC.

The chain recombines TRBV7-2 with TRBJ2-3; D perhaps matches TRBD2 (5 bases). V lost 5 bases, J lost 1 base, and 10 bases lay in between. Germline CDR1 reads SGHTA; CDR2 reads FQGNSA. This CDR3 spans 14 amino acids. This chain's CDR3 is CASSPGAGTDTQYF. In DNA form, the CDR3 reads TGTGCCAGCAGCCCCGGAGCGGGCACAGATACGCAGTATTTT. The full variable domain, rest sourced from reference TRBV7-2 and TRBJ2-3, is GAGVSQSPSNKVTEKGKDVELRCDPISGHTALYWYRQSLGQGLEFLIYFQGNSAPDKSGLPSDRFSAERTGGSVSTLTIQRTQQEDSAVYLCASSPGAGTDTQYFGPGTRLTVL.

The genes are TRBV6-5 and TRBJ2-5, with D maybe TRBD1 (6 bases). Trimming shortened V by 2 bases and J by 1 base, and 11 bases separated the two germline ends. The CDR3 spans 15 residues. Germline CDR1 is MNHEY and CDR2 is SVGAGI. CDR3 in amino acids: CASSYPMDSQETQYF. The CDR3 coding sequence is TGTGCCAGCAGTTACCCCATGGACAGCCAAGAGACCCAGTACTTC.

The J gene is TRBJ2-7, the V gene TRBV28; a possible D gene is TRBD1 (5 bases). Germline assignment: CDR1 MDHEN and CDR2 SYDVKM. The CDR3 totals 14 residues. V lost 5 bases, J lost 0 bases, and 11 bases lay in between. CDR3 sequence (DNA): TGTGCCAGCAGTACGACAGTGTTCTCCTACGAGCAGTACTTC. Protein sequence: CASSTTVFSYEQYF.

This chain connects TRBV9 to TRBJ2-7; 12 bases agree with TRBD2. The CDR3 runs 15 residues. Losses at the gene ends were 0 bases for V and 5 bases for J; bases not matched to a gene: 3. Germline V lookup: CDR1 SGDLS, CDR2 YYNGEE. This CDR3 reads CASSVDASGRDEQYF. The CDR3 region has the DNA TGTGCCAGCAGCGTAGACGCTAGCGGGAGGGACGAGCAGTACTTC.

The chain links TRBV6-1 to TRBJ2-1, with 13 nucleotides matching TRBD2. The ends lost 4 bases at V and 8 bases at J; junction bases unmatched: 8. Germline loops: CDR1 MNHNS, CDR2 SASEGT. The CDR3 is 16 amino acids. The chain's CDR3 is CASSAKGLAGAYEQFF. Here the CDR3 DNA reads TGTGCCAGCAGTGCGAAAGGACTAGCGGGAGCTTATGAGCAGTTCTTC.

The chain recombines TRBV28 with TRBJ2-5, with D perhaps matching TRBD2 (5 bases). Trimming removed 5 bases at V and 7 bases at J, with 14 bases between. The CDR3 totals 13 residues. The germline V gene has CDR1 MDHEN and CDR2 SYDVKM. The CDR3 sequence: CASSSGTARTQYF. For the CDR3, the DNA is TGTGCCAGCAGTAGCGGCACGGCAAGGACCCAGTACTTC. The variable domain in full, with the rest retrieved from reference TRBV28 and TRBJ2-5, is DVKVTQSSRYLVKRTGEKVFLECVQDMDHENMFWYRQDPGLGLRLIYFSYDVKMKEKGDIPEGYSVSREKKERFSLILESASTNQTSMYLCASSSGTARTQYFGPGTRLLVL.

CDR3 bases: TGTGCCAGCAGCTCGCTGGGACAGGGGCAGTCACCCCTCCACTTT. Translation: CASSSLGQGQSPLHF. This chain connects TRBV7-3 to TRBJ1-6; 10 nucleotides agree with TRBD1. This CDR3 contains 15 residues. Trimming removed 4 bases from V and 10 bases from J; junction bases left unmatched: 7. Germline V gives CDR1 SGHTA, CDR2 FQGTGA.

The genes are TRBV5-4 and TRBJ2-3; D remains ambiguous. V lost 4 bases and J 4 bases, leaving 10 bases between the germline ends. Germline CDR1 is SGHNT and CDR2 is YYREEE (reference sequence). The CDR3 length is 13 residues. CDR3: CASSLNVPDTQYF. The CDR3 region has the DNA TGTGCCAGCAGCCTAAACGTCCCAGATACGCAGTATTTT.

The chain carries TRBV28 and TRBJ2-5; perhaps TRBD2 as D (5 bases). Per germline, CDR1 MDHEN and CDR2 SYDVKM. Deletions cut 6 bases from V and 3 bases from J, with 17 bases between. The CDR3 consists of 15 residues. The CDR3 loop reads CASRGGEGLEETQYF. The CDR3 region has the DNA TGTGCCAGCAGGGGCGGAGAGGGATTGGAAGAGACCCAGTACTTC.

This clone was observed a handful of times. This rearrangement joins TRBV4-2 to TRBJ2-1; weak D call: TRBD2 (6 bases). Germline V gives CDR1 LGHNA, CDR2 YNFKEQ. The CDR3 sequence is 16 residues long. The V end was cut by 1 base, the J end by 6 bases, with 16 bases between. In nucleotides, the CDR3 is TGTGCCAGCAGCCAAGTTTCCGGGAGATCGGCCAATGAGCAGTTCTTC. Encoded protein: CASSQVSGRSANEQFF.

The chain recombines TRBV4-1 with TRBJ2-7; 7 bases align to TRBD1. The ends lost 3 bases at V and 1 base at J; junction bases unmatched: 3. CDR1 MGHRA and CDR2 YSYEKL come from the germline V gene. The CDR3 is made up of 14 amino acids. CDR3 amino acids: CASSQRQGSYEQYF. DNA for the CDR3: TGCGCCAGCAGCCAGCGACAGGGTTCCTACGAGCAGTACTTC.

The chain combines TRBV6-5 with TRBJ2-1, with a weak D call TRBD1 (6 bases). This CDR3 is 16 amino acids long. V was trimmed by 0 bases and J by 4 bases, leaving 13 bases between them. Per the germline V gene, CDR1 is MNHEY and CDR2 is SVGAGI. In DNA form, the CDR3 reads TGTGCCAGCAGTTACTCGATGGGGGCTGGGTACAATGAGCAGTTCTTC. Translation: CASSYSMGAGYNEQFF.

V usage is TRBV10-3 and J usage is TRBJ1-2; D may be TRBD1 (6 bases). V was pared by 3 bases and J by 3 bases, with 11 bases between. Germline-derived CDR1 and CDR2 are ENHRY and SYGVKD. CDR3 length equals 14 residues. CDR3 sequence (DNA): TGTGCCATCAGTGAACCAGGGGTAGACTATGGCTACACCTTC. Its translation is CAISEPGVDYGYTF.

In this sample, this clone turned up a few times. The chain carries TRBV9 and TRBJ1-4; D is unclear. This CDR3 spans 16 amino acids. Trimming removed 4 bases from V and 0 bases from J, with 13 bases in between. Germline lookup yields CDR1 SGDLS and CDR2 YYNGEE. Here the CDR3 reads CASSITPVATNEKLFF. Here the CDR3 DNA reads TGTGCCAGCAGCATTACGCCGGTTGCAACTAATGAAAAACTGTTTTTT.

The J gene is TRBJ1-3, the V gene TRBV18, with 7 bases lining up with TRBD1. This CDR3 comprises 15 residues. Germline trimming cut 5 bases from V and 6 bases from J; bases unmatched to any gene: 10. Germline CDR1 reads KGHSH; CDR2 reads LQKENI. CDR3 in DNA: TGTGCCAGCTCAGACCAAACAGGGGCCTCAAACACCATATATTTT. It yields the protein CASSDQTGASNTIYF.

The chain has TRBV7-6 and TRBJ1-3, with D tentatively TRBD1 (5 bases). Trimming left V 1 base short and J 11 bases short, with 18 bases between. Germline lookup yields CDR1 SGHVS and CDR2 FNYEAQ. The CDR3 contains 15 residues. CDR3: CASSLDSWGGEAIYF. DNA of the CDR3: TGTGCCAGCAGCTTAGACTCTTGGGGAGGGGAAGCCATATATTTT.

The chain has TRBV2 and TRBJ2-3; D is undetermined. The germline gives CDR1 SNHLY, CDR2 FYNNEI. The CDR3 is 13 amino acids. Trimming took off 2 bases at V and 0 bases at J, with 3 bases between the two ends. CDR3 protein: CASSELSTDTQYF. The CDR3 region has the DNA TGTGCCAGCAGTGAATTAAGCACAGATACGCAGTATTTT.

This clone was recorded a few times. This chain links TRBV9 with TRBJ1-3, with D tentatively TRBD1 (5 bases). CDR1 SGDLS and CDR2 YYNGEE come from the germline V gene. The germline V and J ends were trimmed by 4 bases and 10 bases, with 21 bases remaining between them. This CDR3 region has 15 residues. CDR3 coding DNA: TGTGCCAGCAGCTCTCCATCTGGGGTCCGGGGGACCATATATTTT. This sequence encodes CASSSPSGVRGTIYF.

The chain joins TRBV7-2 to TRBJ2-3; 13 positions agree with TRBD2. Germline CDR1 reads SGHTA; CDR2 reads FQGNSA. The J segment lost 7 bases and the V segment lost 7 bases, leaving 5 bases of the junction unmatched. The CDR3 is 14 amino acids. The CDR3 protein is CASKLAGGVNTQYF. CDR3 bases: TGTGCCAGCAAACTAGCGGGAGGGGTAAATACGCAGTATTTT.

V gene TRBV4-1 combines with J gene TRBJ1-2; D is perhaps TRBD1 (5 bases). The V end lost 1 base, the J end lost 5 bases, and 14 bases lay between the germline ends. The CDR3 spans 15 residues. The V gene's germline CDR1 is MGHRA and CDR2 YSYEKL. The DNA of the CDR3 is TGCGCCAGCAGCCAAGCCAGGGCTTTTGGGTATGGCTACACCTTC. This sequence encodes CASSQARAFGYGYTF.

The V call is TRBV18, the J call TRBJ1-1; maybe TRBD1 (5 bases). Germline V lookup: CDR1 KGHSH, CDR2 LQKENI. Trimming pared 3 bases from V and 0 bases from J, leaving 17 bases between. This CDR3 contains 17 residues. The CDR3 DNA reads TGTGCCAGCTCACCTACAGGACCTGAAACCGTGAACACTGAAGCTTTCTTT. It specifies CASSPTGPETVNTEAFF.

This rearrangement joins TRBV18 to TRBJ1-6; D is uncertain. V gave up 4 bases and J gave up 10 bases, with 20 bases separating them. This CDR3 comprises 16 residues. Germline CDR1 is KGHSH and CDR2 is LQKENI. The CDR3 nucleotides are TGTGCCAGCTCACTCCGTTCGGGGAACGGGGAATCACCCCTCCACTTT. Its translation: CASSLRSGNGESPLHF.

V is TRBV27 and J is TRBJ1-2; D is unresolved. This CDR3 is built from 14 residues. Germline V gene data show CDR1 as MNHEY and CDR2 as SMNVEV (reference sequence). Trimming stripped 6 bases from V and 3 bases from J, with 14 bases between. In nucleotides, the CDR3 is TGTGCCAGCAGCTCCCGCGGGAGGGACTATGGCTACACCTTC. This codes for CASSSRGRDYGYTF.

The chain has TRBV5-1 and TRBJ2-1; no firm D call. The CDR3 covers 14 residues. Germline assignment: CDR1 SGHRS and CDR2 YFSETQ. The V end lost 3 bases, the J end lost 8 bases, and 15 bases lay between the germline ends. The CDR3 sequence: CASSSSTAWDEQFF. In DNA, the CDR3 is TGCGCCAGCAGCTCCTCGACTGCGTGGGATGAGCAGTTCTTC.

The chain couples TRBV4-3 to TRBJ2-5, with 9 positions matching TRBD2. V gave up 0 bases and J gave up 5 bases; unmatched junction bases: 4. CDR1 is LGHNA, CDR2 YSLEER, per germline. This CDR3 is 15 amino acids long. Written as DNA, the CDR3 is TGCGCCAGCAGCCAAGATCTTGCGGGAGGGGAGACCCAGTACTTC. Its protein product is CASSQDLAGGETQYF.

The chain is built from TRBV28 and TRBJ1-4; no reliable D call. Germline V lookup: CDR1 MDHEN, CDR2 SYDVKM. This CDR3 is built from 11 residues. V lost 3 bases to trimming and J lost 10 bases, with 6 bases between them. This chain's CDR3 is CASSFEGKLFF. Written as DNA, the CDR3 is TGTGCCAGCAGTTTTGAGGGAAAACTGTTTTTT.